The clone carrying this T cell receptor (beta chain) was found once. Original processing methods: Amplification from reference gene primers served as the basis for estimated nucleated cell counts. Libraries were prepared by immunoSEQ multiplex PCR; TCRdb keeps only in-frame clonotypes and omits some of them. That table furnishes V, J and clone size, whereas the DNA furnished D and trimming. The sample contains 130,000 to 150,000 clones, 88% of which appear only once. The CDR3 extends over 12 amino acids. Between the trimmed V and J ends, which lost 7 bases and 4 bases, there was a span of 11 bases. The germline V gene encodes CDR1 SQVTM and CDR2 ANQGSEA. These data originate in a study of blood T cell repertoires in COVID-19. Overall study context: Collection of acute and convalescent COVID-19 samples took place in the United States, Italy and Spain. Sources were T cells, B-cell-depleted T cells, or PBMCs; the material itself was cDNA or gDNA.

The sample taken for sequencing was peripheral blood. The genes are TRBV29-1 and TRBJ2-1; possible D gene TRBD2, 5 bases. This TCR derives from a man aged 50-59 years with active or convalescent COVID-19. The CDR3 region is CSARLKYNEQFF. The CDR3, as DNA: TGCAGCGCCCGACTAAAATACAATGAGCAGTTCTTC.